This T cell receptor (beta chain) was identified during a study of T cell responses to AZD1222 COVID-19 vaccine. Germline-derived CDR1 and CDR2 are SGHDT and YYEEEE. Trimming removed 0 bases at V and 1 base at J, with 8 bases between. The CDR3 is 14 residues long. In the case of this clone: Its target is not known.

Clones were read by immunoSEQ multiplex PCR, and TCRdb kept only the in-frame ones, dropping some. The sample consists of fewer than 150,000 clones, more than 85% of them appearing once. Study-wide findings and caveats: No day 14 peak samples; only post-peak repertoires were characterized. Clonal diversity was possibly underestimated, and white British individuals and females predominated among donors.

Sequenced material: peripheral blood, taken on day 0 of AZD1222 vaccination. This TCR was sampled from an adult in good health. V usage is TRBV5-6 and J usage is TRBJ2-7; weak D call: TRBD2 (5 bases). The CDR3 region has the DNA TGTGCCAGCAGCTTGGCGGGGTCTTCCTACGAGCAGTACTTC. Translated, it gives CASSLAGSSYEQYF.